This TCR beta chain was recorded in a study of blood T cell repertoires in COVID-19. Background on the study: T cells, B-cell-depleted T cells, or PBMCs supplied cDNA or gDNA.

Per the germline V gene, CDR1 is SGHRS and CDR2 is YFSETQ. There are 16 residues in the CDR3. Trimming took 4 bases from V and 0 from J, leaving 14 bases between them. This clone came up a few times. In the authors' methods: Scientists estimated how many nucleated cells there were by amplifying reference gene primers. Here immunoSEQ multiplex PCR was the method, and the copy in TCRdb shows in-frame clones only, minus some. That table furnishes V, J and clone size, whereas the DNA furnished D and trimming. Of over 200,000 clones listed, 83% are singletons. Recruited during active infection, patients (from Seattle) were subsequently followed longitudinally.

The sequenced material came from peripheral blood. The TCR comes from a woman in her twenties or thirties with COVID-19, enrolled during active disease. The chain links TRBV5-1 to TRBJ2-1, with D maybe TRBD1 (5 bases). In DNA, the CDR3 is TGCGCCAGCAGCCTCGAACAGGTCAGCTCCTACAATGAGCAGTTCTTC. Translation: CASSLEQVSSYNEQFF. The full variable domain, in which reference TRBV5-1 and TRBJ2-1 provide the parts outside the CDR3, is KAGVTQTPRYLIKTRGQQVTLSCSPISGHRSVSWYQQTPGQGLQFLFEYFSETQRNKGNFPGRFSGRQFSNSRSEMNVSTLELGDSALYLCASSLEQVSSYNEQFFGPGTRLTVL.